The T cell receptor (beta chain) described here comes from a study of Graves' ophthalmopathy and Graves' hyperthyroidism. This clonotype was seen at least ten times. Its antigen is currently unknown. General study results and limits: Sensitivity reached roughly 70% and specificity more than 72% when the model predicted ophthalmopathy progression. Most clonotypes expanded in thyroid above 0.001 frequency were present in blood too.

The germline CDR1 and CDR2 sequences are LNHNV and YYDKDF (reference sequence). This CDR3 is built from 18 residues. V dropped 0 bases and J dropped 3 bases, with 18 bases sitting between them. Amplified material comprised TCR beta CDR3 regions derived from RNA transcripts. In the first round, RT-PCR was carried out with HTBI primers, and a multiplex PCR formed the second round. One entry per CDR3 protein results from TCRdb running MiXCR on the multiplex PCR reads. Here the sample spans roughly 410,000 distinct CDR3 sequences, 15% being singletons. This chain connects TRBV15 to TRBJ1-5, with D hard to call. The clonotype originates from a woman under 30 with stable Graves' hyperthyroidism. The sequenced sample was peripheral blood. The DNA of the CDR3 is TGTGCCACCAGCAGAGAGAAGGGATTAGTTGGAGTCAATCAGCCCCAGCATTTT. The encoded protein is CATSREKGLVGVNQPQHF.